Shown below are 10 T cell receptor beta chains from a single sample sequenced in a study of blood T cell repertoires in COVID-19. Assay: immunoSEQ multiplex PCR; the TCRdb copy retains only in-frame clones and omits some. The sample records roughly 150,000 clones, roughly nine tenths being singletons. Specimen: peripheral blood. These TCRs come from a woman between 65 and 79 years old with acute or convalescent COVID-19.

The chain links TRBV3-1 (or the pseudogene TRBV3-2) to TRBJ1-2; 8 bases map to TRBD1. CDR3 length: 14 residues. V trimming: 4 bases; J trimming: 8 bases; junction bases outside the gene matches: 9. The germline V gene has CDR1 LGHDT and CDR2 YNNKEL (reference sequence). CDR3 in DNA: TGTGCCAGCAGCCGAAGGACAGGGTCCGGGGGCTACACCTTC. Amino acids: CASSRRTGSGGYTF.

The CDR3 sequence is CASRPQGNEAFF. The CDR3 DNA follows: TGTGCCAGCAGGCCCCAGGGAAATGAAGCTTTCTTT. The V gene is TRBV6-5, the J gene TRBJ1-1, with D maybe TRBD1 (5 bases). Trimming removed 6 bases at V and 7 bases at J, with 12 bases between. In germline, CDR1 is MNHEY, CDR2 SVGAGI. The CDR3 loop spans 12 amino acids.

This clone has just one count. V gene TRBV4-1 combines with J gene TRBJ2-1; D might be TRBD2 (7 bases). Between the trimmed V and J ends, which lost 6 bases and 8 bases, there was a span of 14 bases. The CDR3 covers 13 residues. The germline V gene has CDR1 MGHRA and CDR2 YSYEKL. CDR3 nucleotide sequence: TGCGCCAGCAGTGTGGGGGGGCCCGATGAGCAGTTCTTC. As protein: CASSVGGPDEQFF.

This chain uses TRBV5-1 with TRBJ1-3; 9 bases are a match to TRBD1. Germline CDR1 reads SGHRS; CDR2 reads YFSETQ. The V segment lost 1 base and the J segment 0 bases; nucleotides outside the gene matches: 8. The CDR3 is made up of 18 amino acids. The CDR3 DNA reads as TGCGCCAGCAGCTTGTCTGGACAGGGGAAATTCTCTGGAAACACCATATATTTT. Protein sequence: CASSLSGQGKFSGNTIYF.

This chain joins TRBV6-5 and TRBJ2-2; TRBD2 might be the D (5 bases). The CDR3 has 15 amino acids. V was trimmed by 8 bases and J by 3 bases, leaving 16 bases between them. CDR1 is MNHEY and CDR2 is SVGAGI in the germline V gene. The CDR3, as DNA: TGTGCCAGCGGACCGGCGGGTTCCTACACCGGGGAGCTGTTTTTT. It codes for CASGPAGSYTGELFF.

Worth noting for this clone: Its ends do not fully match the called genes, so a read error is possible. V and J are TRBV7-9 and TRBJ1-1; 7 bases align to TRBD1. The CDR3 extends over 14 amino acids. Germline V gene lookup returns CDR1 SEHNR and CDR2 FQNEAQ (reference sequence). The CDR3 spells CASSQGTANNEAFF. In nucleotides, the CDR3 is TGTGCCAGCAGCCAAGGGACAGCGAACAATGAAGCTTTCTTT.

The rearrangement uses TRBV5-1 and TRBJ2-7, with D maybe TRBD1 (6 bases). This CDR3 has 16 amino acids. V was clipped by 0 bases and J by 2 bases, with 15 bases between them. CDR1 and CDR2 from the germline V gene are SGHRS and YFSETQ. The CDR3 nucleotides are TGCGCCAGCAGCTTGGCGACAGGCCGTGCAACCTACGAGCAGTACTTC. It translates to CASSLATGRATYEQYF. Looking up the rest from reference TRBV5-1 and TRBJ2-7 gives the full variable domain: KAGVTQTPRYLIKTRGQQVTLSCSPISGHRSVSWYQQTPGQGLQFLFEYFSETQRNKGNFPGRFSGRQFSNSRSEMNVSTLELGDSALYLCASSLATGRATYEQYFGPGTRLTVT.

The table lists this clone with a count of one. The chain links TRBV7-2 to TRBJ2-7, with 10 bases matching TRBD1. Germline-derived CDR1 and CDR2 are SGHTA and FQGNSA. CDR3 length equals 16 residues. V shed 4 bases, J shed 3 bases, and the junction held 9 bases outside the gene matches. This CDR3 is CASSSGTGTGVYEQYF. The CDR3 DNA follows: TGTGCCAGCAGCTCTGGAACCGGGACAGGGGTCTACGAGCAGTACTTC. Using reference TRBV7-2 and TRBJ2-7 for the parts outside the CDR3, the full variable domain is GAGVSQSPSNKVTEKGKDVELRCDPISGHTALYWYRQSLGQGLEFLIYFQGNSAPDKSGLPSDRFSAERTGGSVSTLTIQRTQQEDSAVYLCASSSGTGTGVYEQYFGPGTRLTVT.

The chain has TRBV4-2 and TRBJ1-2; D is possibly TRBD1 (6 bases). V was cut by 3 bases and J by 3 bases, with 17 bases left in between. Per the germline V gene, CDR1 is LGHNA and CDR2 is YNFKEQ. The CDR3 sequence is 16 residues long. The CDR3 loop reads CASSQPVRGLDYGYTF. As DNA, the CDR3 is TGTGCCAGCAGCCAGCCAGTCAGGGGCCTCGACTATGGCTACACCTTC.

The chain joins TRBV7-9 to TRBJ1-2; 8 bases align to TRBD1. V was clipped by 0 bases and J by 4 bases; unmatched bases: 7. This CDR3 has 16 amino acids. Germline V gives CDR1 SEHNR, CDR2 FQNEAQ (reference sequence). CDR3 DNA: TGTGCCAGCAGCTTAGCCCAAGGACAGGGAGGCTATGGCTACACCTTC. Translated: CASSLAQGQGGYGYTF.